One T cell receptor (beta chain) is described in this entry. The antigen is not known. This record comes from a study of cytomegalovirus exposure and HLA in healthy donors. Clones were read by immunoSEQ multiplex PCR, and TCRdb kept only the in-frame ones, dropping some. This table holds about 130,000 clones, roughly four fifths found once. Study findings and constraints: Subsequent analysis revealed that first-cohort TCR clusters tended to co-occur in the 110 or so validation repertoires. Cytomegalovirus status was reportedly diagnosed by the classifier with high specificity and sensitivity. In vitro data verified a few CMV-associated chains as specific for CMV antigens. Cytomegalovirus-associated status was assigned to about 180 TCR beta chains.

The length of the CDR3 is 11 residues. The germline CDR1 and CDR2 sequences are DFQATT and SNEGSKA (reference sequence). Trimming removed 6 bases at V and 7 bases at J, with 13 bases between. The gene calls are TRBV20-1 and TRBJ2-7; TRBD2 is a possible D gene (6 bases). The sequenced material came from PBMCs. The receptor's source is a man aged 30-40 years in good health and CMV-seropositive. CDR3 in amino acids: CSALDYEEQYF. The CDR3 nucleotides are TGCAGTGCGTTGGACTACGAAGAGCAGTACTTC.